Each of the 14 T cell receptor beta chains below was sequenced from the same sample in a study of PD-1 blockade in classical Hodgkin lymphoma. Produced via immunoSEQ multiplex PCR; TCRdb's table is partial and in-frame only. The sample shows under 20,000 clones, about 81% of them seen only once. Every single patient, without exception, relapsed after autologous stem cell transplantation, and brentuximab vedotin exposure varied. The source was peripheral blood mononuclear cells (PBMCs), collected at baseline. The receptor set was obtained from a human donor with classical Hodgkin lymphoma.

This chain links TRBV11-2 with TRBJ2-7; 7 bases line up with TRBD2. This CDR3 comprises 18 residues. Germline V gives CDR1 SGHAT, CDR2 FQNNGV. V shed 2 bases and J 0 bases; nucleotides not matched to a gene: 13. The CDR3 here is CASSLHEPLAESSYEQYF. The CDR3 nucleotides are TGTGCCAGCAGCTTACATGAGCCCCTAGCGGAGAGCTCCTACGAGCAGTACTTC. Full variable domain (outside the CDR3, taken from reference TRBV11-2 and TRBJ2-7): EAGVAQSPRYKIIEKRQSVAFWCNPISGHATLYWYQQILGQGPKLLIQFQNNGVVDDSQLPKDRFSAERLKGVDSTLKIQPAKLEDSAVYLCASSLHEPLAESSYEQYFGPGTRLTVT.

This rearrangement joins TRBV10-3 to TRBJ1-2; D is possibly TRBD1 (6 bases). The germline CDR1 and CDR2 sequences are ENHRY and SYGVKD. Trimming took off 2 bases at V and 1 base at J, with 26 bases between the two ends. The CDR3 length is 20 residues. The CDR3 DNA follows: TGTGCCATCAGTGAGAAGGTAGGATATTCAGGGGAACCATATAACTATGGCTACACCTTC. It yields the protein CAISEKVGYSGEPYNYGYTF.

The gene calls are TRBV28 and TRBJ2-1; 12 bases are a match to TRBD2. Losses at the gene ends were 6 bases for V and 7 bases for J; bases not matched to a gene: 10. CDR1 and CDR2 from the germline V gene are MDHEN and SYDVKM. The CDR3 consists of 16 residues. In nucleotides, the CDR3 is TGTGCCAGCAGCCCCTTTCTAGCGGGGGGGCCAAATGAGCAGTTCTTC. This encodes CASSPFLAGGPNEQFF.

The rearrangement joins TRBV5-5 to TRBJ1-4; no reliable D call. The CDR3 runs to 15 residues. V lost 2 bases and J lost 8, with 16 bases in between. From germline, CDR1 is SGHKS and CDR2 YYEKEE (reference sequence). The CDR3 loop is CASSLGNGIREKLFF. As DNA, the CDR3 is TGTGCCAGCAGCTTAGGGAACGGGATACGAGAAAAACTGTTTTTT.

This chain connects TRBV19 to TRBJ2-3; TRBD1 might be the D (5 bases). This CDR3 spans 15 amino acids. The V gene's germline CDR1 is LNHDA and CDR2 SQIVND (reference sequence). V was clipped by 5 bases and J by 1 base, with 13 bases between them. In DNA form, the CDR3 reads TGTGCCAGTAGTGTACAGGTTCTGGGCACAGATACGCAGTATTTT. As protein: CASSVQVLGTDTQYF.

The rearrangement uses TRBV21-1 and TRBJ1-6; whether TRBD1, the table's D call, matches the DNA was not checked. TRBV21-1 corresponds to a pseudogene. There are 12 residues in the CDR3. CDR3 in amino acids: CASNRVDSPLHF. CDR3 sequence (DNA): TGTGCCAGCAACAGGGTCGACTCACCCCTCCACTTT.

DNA for the CDR3: TGTGCCAGCAGTTACCGGGACAGGGGGACAATTGGCTACACCTTC. Its protein is CASSYRDRGTIGYTF. This chain connects TRBV6-5 to TRBJ1-2, with 11 bases aligning to TRBD1. Trimming at V came to 2 bases and at J to 7 bases, leaving 6 bases not matched to a gene. Per germline, CDR1 MNHEY and CDR2 SVGAGI. CDR3 size: 15 residues.

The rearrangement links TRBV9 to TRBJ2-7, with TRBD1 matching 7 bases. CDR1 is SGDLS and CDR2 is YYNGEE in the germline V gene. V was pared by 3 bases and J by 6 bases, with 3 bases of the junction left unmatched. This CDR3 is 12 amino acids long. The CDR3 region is CASSDRGSEQYF. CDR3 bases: TGTGCCAGCAGCGACAGGGGCTCCGAGCAGTACTTC.

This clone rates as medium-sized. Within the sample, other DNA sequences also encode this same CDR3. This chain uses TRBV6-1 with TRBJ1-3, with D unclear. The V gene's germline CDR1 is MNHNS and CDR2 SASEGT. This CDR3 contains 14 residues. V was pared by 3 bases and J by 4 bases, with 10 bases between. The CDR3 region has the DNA TGTGCCAGCAGTGATGGGGTCTCAGGAAACACCATATATTTT. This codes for CASSDGVSGNTIYF.

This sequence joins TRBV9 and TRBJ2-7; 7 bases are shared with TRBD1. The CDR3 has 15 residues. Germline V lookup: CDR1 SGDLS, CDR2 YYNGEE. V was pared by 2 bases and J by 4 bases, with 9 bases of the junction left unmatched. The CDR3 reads CASSVGPQGVYEQYF. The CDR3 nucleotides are TGTGCCAGCAGCGTTGGGCCCCAGGGGGTTTACGAGCAGTACTTC. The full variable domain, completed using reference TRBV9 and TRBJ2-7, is DSGVTQTPKHLITATGQRVTLRCSPRSGDLSVYWYQQSLDQGLQFLIQYYNGEERAKGNILERFSAQQFPDLHSELNLSSLELGDSALYFCASSVGPQGVYEQYFGPGTRLTVT.

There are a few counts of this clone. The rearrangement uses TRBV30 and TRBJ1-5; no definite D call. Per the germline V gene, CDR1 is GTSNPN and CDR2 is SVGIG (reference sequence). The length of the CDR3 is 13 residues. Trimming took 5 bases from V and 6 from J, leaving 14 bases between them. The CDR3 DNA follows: TGTGCCTGGGAGCGAGGGAGAGGTCAGCCCCAGCATTTT. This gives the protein CAWERGRGQPQHF.

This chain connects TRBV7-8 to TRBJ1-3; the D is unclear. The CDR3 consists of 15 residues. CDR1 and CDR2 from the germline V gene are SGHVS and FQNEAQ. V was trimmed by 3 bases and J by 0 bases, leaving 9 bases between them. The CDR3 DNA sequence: TGTGCCAGCAGCTTCGGATGGAACTCTGGAAACACCATATATTTT. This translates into CASSFGWNSGNTIYF.

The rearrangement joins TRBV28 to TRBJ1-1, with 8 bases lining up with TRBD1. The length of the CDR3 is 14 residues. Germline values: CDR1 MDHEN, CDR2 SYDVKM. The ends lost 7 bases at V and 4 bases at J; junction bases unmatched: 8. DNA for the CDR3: TGTGCCAGCAAAACGACAGGGGTTAGCACTGAAGCTTTCTTT. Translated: CASKTTGVSTEAFF.

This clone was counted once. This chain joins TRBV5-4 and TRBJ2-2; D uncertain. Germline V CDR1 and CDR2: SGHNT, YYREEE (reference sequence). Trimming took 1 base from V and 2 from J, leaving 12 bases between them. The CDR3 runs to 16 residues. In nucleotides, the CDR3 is TGTGCCAGCAGCTTGAGCGTAACAGCAAACACCGGGGAGCTGTTTTTT. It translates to CASSLSVTANTGELFF.